Each of the 31 T cell receptor beta chains below was sequenced from the same sample in a study of T cell responses to AZD1222 COVID-19 vaccine (dated by TCRdb to 2020 to 2022). The time point label for this specimen denotes: baseline before first vaccination. Sample treatment or condition, as interpreted from the label and publication: meningococcal conjugate vaccine given as trial control. Libraries came from the immunoSEQ multiplex PCR assay. The immuneACCESS repertoire file appears here via TCRdb, limited to in-frame rearrangements. These files lack a portion of the clones; in checked studies, under half of the deficit traces to unresolved V genes, and the cause of the others is not known. Here the sample has roughly 58,000 clones; more than 80% occur a single time. The leading ten clones occupy roughly 19% of the sample. The starting material was peripheral blood, obtained on day 0 of MenACWY control vaccination. These receptors originate from an adult in good health.

This chain joins TRBV13 and TRBJ1-1, with D possibly TRBD1 on 5 matching bases. The CDR3 is 14 residues long. Deletions cut 5 bases from V and 6 bases from J, with 16 bases between. CDR1 and CDR2 (germline): PRHDT, FYEKMQ (reference sequence). The CDR3: CASSRAAGEAEAFF. The CDR3 DNA sequence: TGTGCCAGCAGCCGCGCCGCGGGGGAGGCTGAAGCTTTCTTT. The full variable domain, rest sourced from reference TRBV13 and TRBJ1-1, is AAGVIQSPRHLIKEKRETATLKCYPIPRHDTVYWYQQGPGQDPQFLISFYEKMQSDKGSIPDRFSAQQFSDYHSELNMSSLELGDSALYFCASSRAAGEAEAFFGQGTRLTVV.

The V and J genes are TRBV4-3 and TRBJ1-2; D remains ambiguous. Germline-derived CDR1 and CDR2 are LGHNA and YSLEER. There are 17 residues in the CDR3. Trimming took 0 bases from V and 4 from J, leaving 18 bases between them. This chain's CDR3 is CASSQESPGDPSYGYTF. Here the CDR3 DNA reads TGCGCCAGCAGCCAAGAGAGCCCCGGGGATCCTTCCTATGGCTACACCTTC.

This clone is a singleton in its sample. The J gene is TRBJ2-1, the V gene TRBV19, with 7 bases lining up with TRBD2. Germline V lookup: CDR1 LNHDA, CDR2 SQIVND (reference sequence). V shed 9 bases and J 4 bases; nucleotides not matched to a gene: 6. The CDR3 loop spans 13 amino acids. The CDR3 loop reads CASLADSYNEQFF. Written as DNA, the CDR3 is TGTGCCAGCCTAGCGGATTCATACAATGAGCAGTTCTTC.

The chain recombines TRBV6-6 with TRBJ1-1; 9 positions match TRBD1. CDR1 MNHNY and CDR2 SVGAGI come from the germline V gene (reference sequence). CDR3 length: 16 residues. With 2 bases clipped from V and 1 base from J, the junction kept 5 bases outside the gene matches. CDR3 nucleotides: TGTGCCAGCAGTTACCCGGGACAGGGCAAGAACACTGAAGCTTTCTTT. Protein: CASSYPGQGKNTEAFF.

The chain employs TRBV28 and TRBJ1-6; D remains unclear. Trimming took 5 bases from V and 5 from J, leaving 10 bases between them. The CDR3 is 14 amino acids. Germline V lookup: CDR1 MDHEN, CDR2 SYDVKM. CDR3 loop: CASSNVLDNSPLHF. The CDR3 region has the DNA TGTGCCAGCAGTAACGTTCTGGATAATTCACCCCTCCACTTT.

V is TRBV28 and J is TRBJ2-1; no definite D call. Deletions cut 2 bases from V and 7 bases from J, with 12 bases between. Germline V gene lookup returns CDR1 MDHEN and CDR2 SYDVKM. The CDR3 is 14 amino acids. CDR3 in amino acids: CASSLRAGVNEQFF. DNA of the CDR3: TGTGCCAGCAGTTTAAGGGCAGGTGTGAATGAGCAGTTCTTC.

The CDR3 loop reads CASSLPGFDASYEQYF. The DNA for the CDR3 is TGTGCCAGCAGTCTTCCCGGCTTTGATGCAAGCTACGAGCAGTACTTC. The chain recombines TRBV28 with TRBJ2-7, with D uncertain. V gave up 5 bases and J gave up 3 bases, with 20 bases separating them. The germline CDR1 and CDR2 sequences are MDHEN and SYDVKM. The CDR3 is made up of 16 amino acids.

The chain has TRBV6-2 or TRBV6-3 and TRBJ2-2, with no clear D. Germline CDR1 is MNHEY and CDR2 is SVGEGT. The V gene lost 5 bases and the J gene lost 0 bases, with 13 bases spanning the gap. The CDR3 covers 16 residues. In nucleotides, the CDR3 is TGTGCCAGCAGTCCCCCCAGGAGATCGAACACCGGGGAGCTGTTTTTT. Its translation is CASSPPRRSNTGELFF.

The rearrangement joins TRBV30 to TRBJ1-1; 7 bases are shared with TRBD1. The V and J ends lost 2 bases and 2 bases, in that order; junction bases with no gene match: 14. Germline V gene sequence: CDR1 GTSNPN, CDR2 SVGIG (reference sequence). There are 17 residues in the CDR3. The CDR3 bases are TGTGCCTGGAGTCCTCCCCCCAGACAGGGCTTTAACACTGAAGCTTTCTTT. This sequence encodes CAWSPPPRQGFNTEAFF.

The rearrangement joins TRBV30 to TRBJ1-5; TRBD1 is a possible D gene (5 bases). Germline V gives CDR1 GTSNPN, CDR2 SVGIG (reference sequence). The CDR3 has 13 amino acids. Trimming stripped 2 bases from V and 6 bases from J, with 11 bases between. The CDR3, as DNA: TGTGCCTGGAGTAGGGGAGGAGGTCAGCCCCAGCATTTT. Translating it yields CAWSRGGGQPQHF.

V gene TRBV2 combines with J gene TRBJ2-7; unclear D gene. In germline, CDR1 is SNHLY, CDR2 FYNNEI. V was trimmed by 5 bases and J by 4 bases, leaving 15 bases between them. This CDR3 contains 14 residues. CDR3: CASSRSGQSYEQYF. The CDR3 DNA reads TGTGCCAGCAGTCGCTCTGGGCAGTCGTACGAGCAGTACTTC.

The V gene is TRBV7-2, the J gene TRBJ2-1; D unclear. The V end lost 5 bases, the J end lost 4 bases, and 9 bases lay between the germline ends. The CDR3 covers 13 residues. From germline, CDR1 is SGHTA and CDR2 FQGNSA. CDR3 nucleotide sequence: TGTGCCAGCAGCCCCCAAAATTACAATGAGCAGTTCTTC. It translates to CASSPQNYNEQFF.

By frequency in the sample, this clone is medium-sized. The chain carries TRBV6-2 or TRBV6-3 and TRBJ2-7; TRBD1 aligns across 10 bases. Trimming removed 6 bases from V and 6 bases from J; junction bases left unmatched: 8. CDR3 size: 14 residues. The germline gives CDR1 MNHEY, CDR2 SVGEGT. The CDR3 here is CASSPGTGASEQYF. The CDR3 DNA is TGTGCCAGCAGCCCCGGGACAGGGGCGAGCGAGCAGTACTTC.

The chain has TRBV28 and TRBJ2-7, with 7 bases identical to TRBD1. Trimming cost V 3 bases and J 3 bases; bases outside gene matches: 8. Germline CDR1 and CDR2: MDHEN and SYDVKM. The CDR3 covers 15 residues. In DNA, the CDR3 is TGTGCCAGCAGTTTGCCGTCGACAGGGAACTACGAGCAGTACTTC. This sequence encodes CASSLPSTGNYEQYF.

The CDR3 sequence is CAWSRKTEKLFF. In DNA form, the CDR3 reads TGTGCCTGGAGCCGAAAGACCGAAAAACTGTTTTTT. V and J are TRBV30 and TRBJ1-4, with D unclear. The V and J ends lost 3 bases and 8 bases respectively, with 10 bases between them. The CDR3 runs 12 residues. Looked up from germline, CDR1 is GTSNPN and CDR2 is SVGIG (reference sequence).

This chain uses TRBV29-1 with TRBJ2-2; either TRBD1 or TRBD2 may supply D (5 bases each). Germline V gene sequence: CDR1 SQVTM, CDR2 ANQGSEA. The CDR3 runs 14 residues. V lost 4 bases and J lost 0, with 9 bases in between. Written as DNA, the CDR3 is TGCAGCGTTGGAGGGACCGCGAACACCGGGGAGCTGTTTTTT. Amino acid sequence: CSVGGTANTGELFF.

The chain combines TRBV18 with TRBJ2-2; 11 bases map to TRBD1. Germline V gives CDR1 KGHSH, CDR2 LQKENI. The length of the CDR3 is 18 residues. The junction had 6 bases not matched to a gene; V was cut back by 3 bases and J by 0 bases. CDR3 protein: CASSPLRTGGPNTGELFF. CDR3 coding DNA: TGTGCCAGCTCACCCCTCAGGACAGGGGGCCCGAACACCGGGGAGCTGTTTTTT.

This chain uses TRBV19 with TRBJ1-1; D is perhaps TRBD1 (6 bases). This CDR3 contains 15 residues. CDR1 is LNHDA, CDR2 SQIVND, per germline (reference sequence). Trimming took off 7 bases at V and 2 bases at J, with 17 bases between the two ends. The CDR3 DNA sequence: TGTGCCAGTACCACGAGGGGGTCCGGAAACACTGAAGCTTTCTTT. It encodes CASTTRGSGNTEAFF.

About this clone itself: One end of the junction fails to match germline, which may point to a read error. DNA for the CDR3: TGTGCCAGCAGCTTATCTCAGGCCCGAAGCACAAATACGCAGTATTTT. Its protein product is CASSLSQARSTNTQYF. The chain couples TRBV28 to TRBJ2-3; D call uncertain. CDR3 length: 16 residues. Looked up from germline, CDR1 is MDHEN and CDR2 is SYDVKM. Drawing the rest from reference TRBV28 and TRBJ2-3, the complete variable domain is DVKVTQSSRYLVKRTGEKVFLECVQDMDHENMFWYRQDPGLGLRLIYFSYDVKMKEKGDIPEGYSVSREKKERFSLILESASTNQTSMYLCASSLSQARSTNTQYFGPGTRLTVL.

This chain joins TRBV12-5 and TRBJ2-3; possibly TRBD2 for D (6 bases). The V and J ends lost 3 bases and 3 bases respectively, with 34 bases between them. Germline V lookup: CDR1 LGHNT, CDR2 FRNRAP. The CDR3 is 22 residues long. The CDR3 region is CASGFATGGLGLSRGPTDTQYF. For the CDR3, the DNA is TGTGCTAGTGGTTTTGCCACAGGAGGTTTAGGCCTCTCGCGGGGACCTACAGATACGCAGTATTTT.

The rearrangement uses TRBV29-1 and TRBJ1-1; D gene uncertain. This CDR3 contains 13 residues. Trimming cost V 1 base and J 2 bases, with 8 bases left between them. CDR1 SQVTM and CDR2 ANQGSEA come from the germline V gene. In DNA form, the CDR3 reads TGCAGCGTTGAAGCTCGAGGAAACACTGAAGCTTTCTTT. Translating gives CSVEARGNTEAFF.

The V and J genes are TRBV27 and TRBJ1-6; 10 positions agree with TRBD1. The V and J ends lost 3 bases and 5 bases, in that order; junction bases with no gene match: 7. CDR1 and CDR2 (germline): MNHEY, SMNVEV (reference sequence). The CDR3 loop spans 17 amino acids. The CDR3 DNA reads as TGTGCCAGCAGTTTTAGAAGGGGACAGGGGAATAATTCACCCCTCCACTTT. Translating it yields CASSFRRGQGNNSPLHF.

The J gene is TRBJ1-1, the V gene TRBV5-1, with 8 bases that match TRBD1. CDR1 is SGHRS, CDR2 YFSETQ, per germline. The CDR3 contains 14 residues. The ends lost 4 bases at V and 1 base at J; junction bases unmatched: 3. CDR3 sequence (DNA): TGCGCCAGCAGCCTAGGGACAGGGAACACTGAAGCTTTCTTT. As protein: CASSLGTGNTEAFF. Using reference TRBV5-1 and TRBJ1-1 for the parts outside the CDR3, the full variable domain is KAGVTQTPRYLIKTRGQQVTLSCSPISGHRSVSWYQQTPGQGLQFLFEYFSETQRNKGNFPGRFSGRQFSNSRSEMNVSTLELGDSALYLCASSLGTGNTEAFFGQGTRLTVV.

This chain connects TRBV5-6 to TRBJ1-6; TRBD1 aligns across 10 bases. Trimming took 4 bases from V and 9 from J; bases not matched to a gene: 4. The V gene's germline CDR1 is SGHDT and CDR2 YYEEEE. There are 14 residues in the CDR3. CDR3 amino acids: CASSPGTGVSPLHF. CDR3 nucleotides: TGTGCCAGCAGCCCTGGGACAGGGGTTTCACCCCTCCACTTT.

This clone was recorded once. At the DNA level, this CDR3 is encoded by other sequences in the same sample as well. The chain is built from TRBV6-5 and TRBJ2-7, with 8 nucleotides matching TRBD1. The CDR3 contains 14 residues. CDR1 and CDR2 (germline): MNHEY, SVGAGI. Trimming cost V 6 bases and J 3 bases; bases outside gene matches: 7. CDR3 protein: CASRQGQGVYEQYF. CDR3 sequence (DNA): TGTGCCAGCAGGCAAGGACAGGGTGTCTACGAGCAGTACTTC.

The chain joins TRBV11-3 to TRBJ2-1, with no clear D. V lost 2 bases and J 13 bases, leaving 15 bases between the germline ends. Germline CDR1 SGHNT, CDR2 YENEEA. The CDR3 loop spans 13 amino acids. Written as DNA, the CDR3 is TGTGCCAGCAGCTTAAGTTGGGAAAGCACCCAGTTCTTC. Amino acid sequence: CASSLSWESTQFF.

In this sample, this clone turned up once. This sequence joins TRBV7-8 and TRBJ2-7; TRBD1 is a possible D gene (6 bases). The CDR3 consists of 16 residues. The V end lost 3 bases, the J end lost 3 bases, and 18 bases lay between the germline ends. From germline, CDR1 is SGHVS and CDR2 FQNEAQ. This CDR3 reads CASSFGYSRGGYEQYF. The CDR3 DNA reads as TGTGCCAGCAGCTTTGGTTACTCTCGAGGGGGCTACGAGCAGTACTTC.

J is TRBJ2-5 and V is TRBV2; the D is unclear. This CDR3 region has 13 residues. Between the trimmed V and J ends, which lost 1 base and 3 bases, there was a span of 6 bases. Germline V gives CDR1 SNHLY, CDR2 FYNNEI. The CDR3 here is CASSEGSKETQYF. CDR3 nucleotide sequence: TGTGCCAGCAGTGAAGGTTCAAAAGAGACCCAGTACTTC.

V usage is TRBV3-1 (or the pseudogene TRBV3-2) and J usage is TRBJ1-2, with D possibly TRBD1 on 6 matching bases. The CDR3 consists of 14 residues. CDR1 is LGHDT and CDR2 is YNNKEL in the germline V gene (reference sequence). V was trimmed by 4 bases and J by 4 bases, leaving 13 bases between them. The CDR3 DNA sequence: TGTGCCAGCAGCCGATCTGGAGGGGGCTATGGCTACACCTTC. It specifies CASSRSGGGYGYTF.

The J gene is TRBJ1-2, the V gene TRBV6-5, with D perhaps TRBD1 (6 bases). The V gene's germline CDR1 is MNHEY and CDR2 SVGAGI. This CDR3 has 14 amino acids. Trimming cost V 1 base and J 8 bases, with 14 bases left between them. The CDR3 DNA follows: TGTGCCAGCAGTTACTGGAAGGGGGTGACGGGCTACACCTTC. Amino acid sequence: CASSYWKGVTGYTF.

The rearrangement joins TRBV4-3 to TRBJ2-1; TRBD2 matches 7 bases. The CDR3 has 17 amino acids. Germline V gene sequence: CDR1 LGHNA, CDR2 YSLEER. J was trimmed by 10 bases and V by 3 bases; bases with no gene match: 18. The CDR3 loop reads CASSHRNGGLADPEQFF. The CDR3 nucleotides read TGCGCCAGCAGCCACCGAAATGGAGGGCTAGCGGACCCCGAGCAGTTCTTC.